The subject of this entry is one TCR beta chain. Its target is not known. PCR used 60 Vbeta primers and 13 Jbeta primers. Data came from immunoSEQ multiplex PCR; TCRdb stores just in-frame clones and leaves some out. This table holds over 120,000 clones. These data are taken from a study of cytomegalovirus exposure and HLA in healthy donors. Study observations and caveats: A later analysis found TCR association rates differed by HLA locus, highest for DRB1 and lowest for HLA-C. In a later analysis, TCR beta V- and J-gene trimming was associated with a missense DCLRE1C variant. In vitro confirmation showed three CMV-associated chains to be CMV antigen specific. CMV serostatus alone was available as immune exposure information.

V was pared by 6 bases and J by 2 bases, with 10 bases between. Germline CDR1 is SEHNR and CDR2 is FQNEAQ (reference sequence). The CDR3 totals 14 residues. Sequences were obtained from PBMCs. The chain combines TRBV7-9 with TRBJ2-2; no reliable D call. This sequence originates from a male donor in good health and CMV-seronegative. CDR3: CASSVTLNTGELFF. The DNA for the CDR3 is TGTGCCAGCAGTGTAACCCTAAACACCGGGGAGCTGTTTTTT.